What follows is one T cell receptor beta chain and its context. This sample was taken from a study of T cells expressing NK-cell markers. TCRdb reworked the 5' RACE reads into one entry per CDR3 protein, no DNA. This table holds about 410,000 distinct CDR3 sequences. The CDR3 sequence is 13 residues long. Germline V gene lookup returns CDR1 MDHEN and CDR2 SYDVKM. Sequences were obtained from blood T cells: a sorted CD56 or NKG2C T cell subset, CD4+ or CD8+ T cells, or bulk PBMC T cells (not recorded which). V usage is TRBV28 and J usage is TRBJ2-3; TCRdb lists TRBD2, though no DNA is available to test this call. This TCR derives from a woman in her fifties or sixties in good health. The CDR3 sequence: CASSSSRSDTQYF.